Following are 27 T cell receptor beta chains from one sample sequenced in a study of blood T cell repertoires in COVID-19. Assay used: immunoSEQ multiplex PCR; TCRdb lists only in-frame clones, some missing. The sample lists approximately 280,000 clones; 88% were seen once. The specimen was peripheral blood. The receptors were sampled from a man aged 18 to 30 with active or convalescent COVID-19.

This rearrangement joins TRBV5-6 to TRBJ2-7; 10 positions agree with TRBD1. This CDR3 is built from 14 residues. V trimming: 3 bases; J trimming: 5 bases; junction bases outside the gene matches: 5. CDR1 and CDR2 from the germline V gene are SGHDT and YYEEEE. The CDR3 is CASSYGTGDHEQYF. In nucleotides, the CDR3 is TGTGCCAGCAGCTACGGGACAGGGGACCACGAGCAGTACTTC.

CDR3 nucleotide sequence: TGTGCCAGCAGCAAATGGACAGGGAAAGAGACCCAGTACTTC. As protein: CASSKWTGKETQYF. V is TRBV21-1 and J is TRBJ2-5; the D call of TRBD1 is as the table states it, not checked on the DNA. TRBV21-1 has pseudogene status. The CDR3 is made up of 14 amino acids.

This chain connects TRBV19 to TRBJ1-6; 9 nucleotides align to TRBD1. The CDR3 contains 16 residues. Looked up from germline, CDR1 is LNHDA and CDR2 is SQIVND (reference sequence). With 6 bases clipped from V and 3 bases from J, the junction kept 6 bases outside the gene matches. Written as DNA, the CDR3 is TGTGCCAGTAGGGACAGGGGTAAACACTATAATTCACCCCTCCACTTT. It is translated as CASRDRGKHYNSPLHF.

The chain employs TRBV19 and TRBJ1-3; TRBD1 matches 10 bases. Germline lookup yields CDR1 LNHDA and CDR2 SQIVND (reference sequence). V lost 11 bases and J lost 2; bases outside the gene matches: 6. The CDR3 contains 14 residues. CDR3 sequence (DNA): TGTGCCGTGGGGACAGGGGCAACTGGAAACACCATATATTTT. Its protein is CAVGTGATGNTIYF. The variable domain in full, with the rest retrieved from reference TRBV19 and TRBJ1-3, is DGGITQSPKYLFRKEGQNVTLSCEQNLNHDAMYWYRQDPGQGLRLIYYSQIVNDFQKGDIAEGYSVSREKKESFPLTVTSAQKNPTAFYLCAVGTGATGNTIYFGEGSWLTVV.

The V and J genes are TRBV7-8 and TRBJ1-1; the D gene is possibly TRBD1 (6 bases). From germline, CDR1 is SGHVS and CDR2 FQNEAQ. The CDR3 totals 13 residues. The germline V and J ends were trimmed by 5 bases and 3 bases, with 10 bases remaining between them. DNA of the CDR3: TGTGCCAGCAGCCGCACAGGGTACACTGAAGCTTTCTTT. This sequence encodes CASSRTGYTEAFF. The full variable domain, its missing parts supplied by reference TRBV7-8 and TRBJ1-1, is GAGVSQSPRYKVAKRGQDVALRCDPISGHVSLFWYQQALGQGPEFLTYFQNEAQLDKSGLPSDRFFAERPEGSVSTLKIQRTQQEDSAVYLCASSRTGYTEAFFGQGTRLTVV.

The V call is TRBV3-1 (or the pseudogene TRBV3-2), the J call TRBJ1-2; D is perhaps TRBD1 (6 bases). V lost 3 bases to trimming and J lost 2 bases, with 13 bases between them. The CDR3 length is 15 residues. Germline CDR1 reads LGHDT; CDR2 reads YNNKEL (reference sequence). The CDR3 is CASSHPTGFNYGYTF. In DNA form, the CDR3 reads TGTGCCAGCAGCCATCCTACAGGGTTCAACTATGGCTACACCTTC.

The chain is built from TRBV6-2 or TRBV6-3 and TRBJ1-1, with D tentatively TRBD1 (5 bases). This CDR3 region has 14 residues. Germline CDR1 is MNHEY and CDR2 is SVGEGT. Trimming removed 2 bases from V and 5 bases from J, with 12 bases in between. CDR3 sequence: CASSYGQGRTEAFF. The CDR3 bases are TGTGCCAGCAGTTACGGACAAGGTAGGACTGAAGCTTTCTTT.

The sample holds a few counts of this clone. The gene calls are TRBV6-5 and TRBJ2-3; TRBD2 aligns across 8 bases. The length of the CDR3 is 15 residues. After removal of 5 bases from V and 5 bases from J, the junction contained 9 bases not matched to a gene. Germline-derived CDR1 and CDR2 are MNHEY and SVGAGI. CDR3 bases: TGTGCCAGCAGTCCCTTCGCGGGGGGAGGAGATACGCAGTATTTT. It yields the protein CASSPFAGGGDTQYF.

The chain is built from TRBV5-6 and TRBJ1-4; 8 nucleotides agree with TRBD1. Germline V lookup: CDR1 SGHDT, CDR2 YYEEEE. The CDR3 runs to 16 residues. After removal of 0 bases from V and 3 bases from J, the junction contained 4 bases not matched to a gene. The CDR3 is CASSLGWTGPNEKLFF. The CDR3 region has the DNA TGTGCCAGCAGCTTGGGTTGGACAGGGCCTAATGAAAAACTGTTTTTT.

This clone was counted a single time. The chain couples TRBV5-1 to TRBJ2-7; maybe TRBD1 (6 bases). The germline V gene encodes CDR1 SGHRS and CDR2 YFSETQ. Trimming took off 4 bases at V and 0 bases at J, with 11 bases between the two ends. There are 14 residues in the CDR3. CDR3 in DNA: TGCGCCAGCAGCGCAGGGGATTCCTCCTACGAGCAGTACTTC. Protein product: CASSAGDSSYEQYF.

The chain uses TRBV4-1 and TRBJ2-1, with 13 bases aligning to TRBD2. Germline V gene sequence: CDR1 MGHRA, CDR2 YSYEKL. With 6 bases clipped from V and 7 bases from J, the junction kept 6 bases outside the gene matches. The CDR3 is made up of 15 amino acids. CDR3 sequence (DNA): TGCGCCAGCAGACTAGCGGGGGGGCCGAAAAATGAGCAGTTCTTC. It encodes CASRLAGGPKNEQFF.

This clone is a singleton in its sample. The J gene is TRBJ1-1, the V gene TRBV6-5, with TRBD1 identical over 9 bases. The J segment lost 2 bases and the V segment lost 5 bases, leaving 3 bases of the junction unmatched. Germline V gene sequence: CDR1 MNHEY, CDR2 SVGAGI. CDR3 length equals 14 residues. CDR3: CASSPGQGNTEAFF. The DNA of the CDR3 is TGTGCCAGCAGTCCGGGACAGGGTAACACTGAAGCTTTCTTT.

The chain has TRBV18 and TRBJ1-3; weak D call: TRBD1 (6 bases). CDR3 size: 16 residues. V lost 6 bases and J lost 2, with 17 bases in between. CDR1 and CDR2 (germline): KGHSH, LQKENI. CDR3 nucleotides: TGTGCCAGCTCCTTCGGACGGGGGGACACTGGAAACACCATATATTTT. Translated: CASSFGRGDTGNTIYF.

V usage is TRBV5-5 and J usage is TRBJ1-6; no definite D call. The V gene lost 4 bases and the J gene lost 10 bases, with 24 bases spanning the gap. Germline CDR1 is SGHKS and CDR2 is YYEKEE (reference sequence). CDR3 length equals 17 residues. CDR3 in DNA: TGTGCCAGCAGCCCCGTCGGGGTTCCCCTGAACGCGTCACCCCTCCACTTT. Protein sequence: CASSPVGVPLNASPLHF.

The chain joins TRBV9 to TRBJ1-6, with D possibly matching TRBD1 (5 bases). This CDR3 comprises 15 residues. Germline lookup yields CDR1 SGDLS and CDR2 YYNGEE. Between the trimmed V and J ends, which lost 0 bases and 2 bases, there was a span of 6 bases. CDR3 loop: CASSVGGAYNSPLHF. The CDR3 DNA follows: TGTGCCAGCAGCGTAGGGGGCGCCTATAATTCACCCCTCCACTTT.

The chain employs TRBV12-3 or TRBV12-4 and TRBJ1-1; D is possibly TRBD1 (5 bases). V lost 6 bases and J lost 1, with 9 bases in between. The CDR3 has 13 residues. The CDR3 region is CASSPGQNTEAFF. CDR3 in DNA: TGTGCCAGCAGCCCCGGACAGAACACTGAAGCTTTCTTT.

This chain connects TRBV18 to TRBJ1-2, with 9 positions matching TRBD1. Germline CDR1 reads KGHSH; CDR2 reads LQKENI. The ends lost 5 bases at V and 0 bases at J; junction bases unmatched: 7. This CDR3 comprises 16 residues. This CDR3 reads CASSLTGGTANYGYTF. The CDR3 bases are TGTGCCAGCTCATTGACAGGGGGAACAGCTAACTATGGCTACACCTTC.

The chain uses TRBV7-9 and TRBJ2-7; 9 bases map to TRBD2. This CDR3 has 18 residues. Germline V gives CDR1 SEHNR, CDR2 FQNEAQ (reference sequence). J was trimmed by 7 bases and V by 2 bases; bases with no gene match: 18. In nucleotides, the CDR3 is TGTGCCAGCAGCTTATCAATGTCGAGGACTAGCGATATTTGGGAGCAGTACTTC. Residues: CASSLSMSRTSDIWEQYF.

V gene TRBV6-5 combines with J gene TRBJ2-4; D may be TRBD1 (5 bases). Per the germline V gene, CDR1 is MNHEY and CDR2 is SVGAGI. This CDR3 has 15 amino acids. V lost 8 bases and J 3 bases, leaving 17 bases between the germline ends. The CDR3, as DNA: TGTGCCAGCGGGCCAGCTGGAACAGGCAAAAACATTCAGTACTTC. Its protein product is CASGPAGTGKNIQYF.

This chain uses TRBV12-2 with TRBJ2-3; the D segment call TRBD1 is taken from the table without a DNA check. TRBV12-2 is deemed a pseudogene. This CDR3 contains 17 residues. CDR3 region: CASRERQGWVIADTQYF. CDR3 nucleotides: TGTGCAAGTCGCGAGCGACAGGGTTGGGTTATTGCAGATACGCAGTATTTT.

The genes are TRBV12-5 and TRBJ2-3; 11 bases map to TRBD2. V dropped 0 bases and J dropped 0; count of bases not matched to a gene: 8. The CDR3 has 19 residues. Germline loops: CDR1 LGHNT, CDR2 FRNRAP. The chain's CDR3 is CASGLVVAGGDPSTDTQYF. The CDR3 DNA sequence: TGTGCTAGTGGTTTGGTAGTAGCGGGGGGGGATCCTAGCACAGATACGCAGTATTTT.

The chain uses TRBV15 and TRBJ2-7; possible D gene TRBD1, 5 bases. The CDR3 loop spans 15 amino acids. Trimming left V 5 bases short and J 2 bases short, with 16 bases between. Per germline, CDR1 LNHNV and CDR2 YYDKDF (reference sequence). The CDR3 sequence: CATSSLLRGTYEQYF. DNA for the CDR3: TGTGCCACCAGCTCGTTGTTAAGGGGCACCTACGAGCAGTACTTC.

This chain connects TRBV27 to TRBJ1-4; D uncertain. The CDR3 runs 16 residues. Looked up from germline, CDR1 is MNHEY and CDR2 is SMNVEV (reference sequence). V was cut by 5 bases and J by 8 bases, with 21 bases left in between. The CDR3 bases are TGTGCCAGCAGTCCAAGCCAAACTTGGGGAGCGGAAAAACTGTTTTTT. This encodes CASSPSQTWGAEKLFF.

Only a few counts were recorded for this clone. V and J are TRBV6-4 and TRBJ2-3, with 8 bases aligning to TRBD1. This CDR3 is built from 15 residues. V dropped 0 bases and J dropped 1; count of bases not matched to a gene: 0. Germline V gene sequence: CDR1 MRHNA, CDR2 SNTAGT. The CDR3 region has the DNA TGTGCCAGCAGTGACTCGGGACAGGGCACAGATACGCAGTATTTT. Its protein product is CASSDSGQGTDTQYF.

This clone was picked up one time. V gene TRBV9 combines with J gene TRBJ2-3; 8 bases are a match to TRBD1. The V and J ends lost 3 bases and 2 bases, in that order; junction bases with no gene match: 8. CDR3 length: 16 residues. Germline V lookup: CDR1 SGDLS, CDR2 YYNGEE. CDR3 coding DNA: TGTGCCAGCAGCGAGTTGACAGGGGCCCTCACAGATACGCAGTATTTT. As protein: CASSELTGALTDTQYF.

A single count supports this clone. The chain couples TRBV14 to TRBJ1-1; D is undetermined. There are 13 residues in the CDR3. Germline-derived CDR1 and CDR2 are SGHDN and FVKESK. The V end was cut by 6 bases, the J end by 1 base, with 9 bases between. CDR3 in DNA: TGTGCCAGCAGACCTAGCACGAACACTGAAGCTTTCTTT. Amino acids: CASRPSTNTEAFF.

The rearrangement links TRBV15 to TRBJ2-2, with 9 nucleotides matching TRBD1. V trimming: 6 bases; J trimming: 3 bases; junction bases outside the gene matches: 2. Germline CDR1 and CDR2: LNHNV and YYDKDF (reference sequence). The CDR3 runs 14 residues. The CDR3 bases are TGTGCCACCAGAAACAGGGGGCACACCGGGGAGCTGTTTTTT. This encodes CATRNRGHTGELFF.